Sequencing of this T cell receptor (beta chain) was carried out in a study of CD4 T cells in relation to SARS-CoV-2 and coronaviruses. Study results and caveats: Compared with monoreactive clones, crossreactive clones showed significantly weaker SARS-CoV-2 expansion.

The CDR3 totals 12 residues. V was shortened by 6 bases and J by 2 bases, with 7 bases between the two germline ends. The protocol was immunoSEQ multiplex PCR, while the TCRdb copy is restricted to in-frame clones and leaves out a portion. The table records about 36,000 clones, around 77% of them present only once. This clone was seen only a few times. The antigen remains unidentified. The rearrangement links TRBV12-3 or TRBV12-4 to TRBJ1-2; D not certain. The specimen sequenced was memory CD4+ T cells from PBMCs, cultured in vitro. The receptor comes from an adult with COVID-19. CDR3 coding DNA: TGTGCCAGCAGCCAGGCAAACTATGGCTACACCTTC. This encodes CASSQANYGYTF.